The source of this T cell receptor beta chain is a study of radiation and T cells in renal cell carcinoma. Findings of the study overall: Top tumor clonotypes rose in blood 2 weeks post-radiation, then contracted. Intratumoral heterogeneity was not captured in these approximately 1 g regions. Irradiated tumors held more dominant CDR3 motifs than control tumors.

Comment on this clone: What it binds is not known.

The ends were cut back, 0 bases at V and 6 bases at J, with 17 bases in the middle. The CDR3 is made up of 16 amino acids. CDR1 is SGDLS, CDR2 YYNGEE, per germline. Noted treatment: 15 Gy SBRT to primary tumor, nephrectomy 4 weeks later. Measured with immunoSEQ multiplex PCR; TCRdb has only the in-frame clones, and not every one. The sample carries 20,000 or so clones, around 47% recorded once. This chain connects TRBV9 to TRBJ2-3; maybe TRBD1 (6 bases). Sample: tumor tissue, taken from a patient whose treatment included radiotherapy and nephrectomy. This clonotype was sampled from a woman aged 50 to 60 with renal cell carcinoma. CDR3 in amino acids: CASSVDDRRKADTQYF. DNA of the CDR3: TGTGCCAGCAGCGTAGATGACAGGCGAAAGGCGGATACGCAGTATTTT.